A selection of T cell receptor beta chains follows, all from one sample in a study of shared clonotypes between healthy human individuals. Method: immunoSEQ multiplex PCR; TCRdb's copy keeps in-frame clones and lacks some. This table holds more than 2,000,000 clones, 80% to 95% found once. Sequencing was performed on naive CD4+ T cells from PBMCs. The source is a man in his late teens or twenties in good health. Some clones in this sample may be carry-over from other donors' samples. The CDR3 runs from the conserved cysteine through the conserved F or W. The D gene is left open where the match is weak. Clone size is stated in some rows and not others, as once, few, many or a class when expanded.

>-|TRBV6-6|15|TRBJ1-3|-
CASSLQGFSGNTIYF
TGTGCCAGCAGTCTACAGGGTTTCTCCGGAAACACCATATATTTT
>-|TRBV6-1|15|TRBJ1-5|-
CASCFSDYSNQPQHF
TGTGCCAGCTGTTTCAGCGATTATAGCAATCAGCCCCAGCATTTT
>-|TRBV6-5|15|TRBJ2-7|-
CASSPNQGSSYEQYF
TGTGCCAGCAGTCCAAATCAGGGGAGCTCCTACGAGCAGTACTTC
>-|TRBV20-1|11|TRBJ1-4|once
CSAQENEKLFF
TGCAGTGCTCAGGAGAATGAAAAACTGTTTTTT
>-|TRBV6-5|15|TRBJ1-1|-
CASTLKNPMNTEAFF
TGTGCCAGCACACTTAAAAACCCCATGAACACTGAAGCTTTCTTT
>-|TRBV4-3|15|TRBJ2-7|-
CASSQEWTLMGEQYF
TGCGCCAGCAGCCAAGAATGGACTTTAATGGGCGAGCAGTACTTC
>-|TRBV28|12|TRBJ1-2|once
CASSYQKSGYTF
TGTGCCAGCAGTTATCAGAAGAGTGGCTACACCTTC
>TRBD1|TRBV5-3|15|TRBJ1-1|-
CARSLFRQGGTEAFF
TGTGCCAGAAGCTTGTTTCGGCAGGGGGGAACTGAAGCTTTCTTT
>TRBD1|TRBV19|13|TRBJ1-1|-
CASRGQGTTEAFF
TGTGCCAGTAGGGGACAGGGTACGACTGAAGCTTTCTTT
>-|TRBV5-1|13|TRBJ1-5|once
CASSFSPREPQHF
TGCGCCAGCAGCTTCAGCCCTAGGGAGCCCCAGCATTTT
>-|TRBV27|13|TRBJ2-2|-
CASSFPDTGELFF
TGTGCCAGCAGTTTCCCGGACACCGGGGAGCTGTTTTTT
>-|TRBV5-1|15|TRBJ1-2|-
CASSLAVEQNYGYTF
TGCGCCAGCAGCTTGGCCGTAGAACAGAACTATGGCTACACCTTC
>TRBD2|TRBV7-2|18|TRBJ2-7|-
CASSLRTSGWDTSYEQYF
TGTGCCAGCAGCTTGAGGACTAGCGGGTGGGACACCAGCTACGAGCAGTACTTC
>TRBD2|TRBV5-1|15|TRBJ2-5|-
CASSVSGGKQETQYF
TGCGCCAGCAGCGTGAGCGGGGGGAAACAAGAGACCCAGTACTTC
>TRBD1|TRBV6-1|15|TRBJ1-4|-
CASSPRQGSNEKLFF
TGTGCCAGCAGCCCGCGACAGGGGTCTAATGAAAAACTGTTTTTT
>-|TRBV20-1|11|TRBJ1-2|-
CSGPENYGYTF
TGCAGTGGCCCCGAGAACTATGGCTACACCTTC
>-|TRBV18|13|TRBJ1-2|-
CASSQQNRIGYTF
TGTGCCAGCTCGCAGCAAAACAGGATCGGCTACACCTTC
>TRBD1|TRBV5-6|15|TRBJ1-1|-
CASSTTGGSNTEAFF
TGTGCCAGCAGCACAACAGGGGGCTCGAACACTGAAGCTTTCTTT
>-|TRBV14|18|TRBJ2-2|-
CASSSEATTRRITGELFF
TGTGCCAGCTCCTCCGAGGCAACCACTCGTCGGATCACCGGGGAGCTGTTTTTT
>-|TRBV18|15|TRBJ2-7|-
CASSPLQEISYEQYF
TGTGCCAGCTCACCCCTCCAGGAAATCTCCTACGAGCAGTACTTC
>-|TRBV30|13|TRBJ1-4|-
CARKEVLNEKLFF
TGTGCCCGAAAGGAAGTGCTTAATGAAAAACTGTTTTTT
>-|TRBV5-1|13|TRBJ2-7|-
CASFSGPVGEQYF
TGCGCCAGCTTTTCCGGTCCGGTGGGGGAGCAGTACTTC
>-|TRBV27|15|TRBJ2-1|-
CASSLWGREYNEQFF
TGTGCCAGCAGTTTATGGGGGCGGGAGTACAATGAGCAGTTCTTC
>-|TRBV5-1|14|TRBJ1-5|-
CASSLDSSNQPQHF
TGCGCCAGCAGCTTGGACAGTAGCAATCAGCCCCAGCATTTT
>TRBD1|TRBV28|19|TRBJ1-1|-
CASVGGGLGQGYMNTEAFF
TGTGCCAGCGTTGGAGGAGGTCTGGGACAGGGGTACATGAACACTGAAGCTTTCTTT
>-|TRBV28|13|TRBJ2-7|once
CASSLWGGIEQYF
TGTGCCAGCAGTTTATGGGGGGGTATCGAGCAGTACTTC
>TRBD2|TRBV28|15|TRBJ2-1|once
CASSGSGRFVNEQFF
TGTGCCAGCAGTGGTAGCGGGAGGTTCGTTAATGAGCAGTTCTTC
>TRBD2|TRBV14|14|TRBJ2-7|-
CASSRGGSLPEQYF
TGTGCCAGCAGCCGCGGCGGGAGCCTCCCCGAGCAGTACTTC
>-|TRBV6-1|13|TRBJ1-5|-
CASSPRTNQPQHF
TGTGCCAGCAGTCCACGGACTAATCAGCCCCAGCATTTT
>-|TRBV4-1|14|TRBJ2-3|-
CASSQEHSTDTQYF
TGCGCCAGCAGCCAAGAACATAGCACAGATACGCAGTATTTT
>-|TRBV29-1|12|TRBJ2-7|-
CSVGIGSYEQYF
TGCAGCGTCGGAATTGGAAGCTACGAGCAGTACTTC
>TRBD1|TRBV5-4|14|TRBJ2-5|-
CASSLRTGVATQYF
TGTGCCAGCAGCTTGCGGACAGGGGTGGCGACCCAGTACTTC
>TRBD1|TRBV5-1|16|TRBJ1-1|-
CASSSTPGTGGSEAFF
TGCGCCAGCAGTTCCACTCCCGGGACAGGGGGCAGTGAAGCTTTCTTT
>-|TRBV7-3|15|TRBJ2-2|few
CASSLRVLGTGELFF
TGTGCCAGCAGCTTACGAGTCCTTGGCACCGGGGAGCTGTTTTTT
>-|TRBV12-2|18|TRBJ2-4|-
CASRLADRGERVKNIQYF
TGTGCAAGTCGCTTAGCGGACAGGGGGGAGCGTGTCAAAAACATTCAGTACTTC
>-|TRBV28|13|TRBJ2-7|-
CTSSSPPGNEQYF
TGTACCAGCAGTTCCCCTCCAGGGAACGAGCAGTACTTC
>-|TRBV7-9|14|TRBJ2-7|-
CASSLSQDTYEQYF
TGTGCCAGCAGCTTAAGCCAGGATACCTACGAGCAGTACTTC
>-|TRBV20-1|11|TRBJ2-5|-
CSASLRETQYF
TGCAGTGCTAGTTTAAGGGAGACCCAGTACTTC
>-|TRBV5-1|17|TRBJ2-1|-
CASSLAGAAGSYNEQFF
TGCGCCAGCAGCTTGGCCGGTGCAGCGGGCTCCTACAATGAGCAGTTCTTC
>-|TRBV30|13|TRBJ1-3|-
CAWSAGAGNTIYF
TGTGCCTGGAGTGCGGGTGCAGGAAACACCATATATTTT
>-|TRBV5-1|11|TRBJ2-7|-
CASSLGNEQYF
TGCGCCAGCAGCCTCGGGAACGAGCAGTACTTC